This T cell receptor beta chain originates from a study of identical twins. The V end was cut by 0 bases, the J end by 7 bases, with 16 bases between. Germline V CDR1 and CDR2: SNHLY, FYNNEI. CDR3 length equals 16 residues. Overall study results and limits: Researchers caution that invariant MAIT and iNKT cells could partly confound zero-insertion analyses. Twins' excess sharing was less marked for out-of-frame beta sequences. Within monozygotic twins, out-of-frame TCR alpha sharing was underestimated by the models. There were fewer insertions in abundant cord blood beta clonotypes, but memory repertoires showed no such pattern.

As regards this clonotype: Antigen specificity is unknown.

TCRdb independently ran MiXCR on the 5' RACE reads; one entry per CDR3 protein. Seen here are about 890,000 distinct CDR3 sequences, roughly 12% observed once, and the top ten hold about 1.5%. The same specimen was also included in a second study, on yellow fever vaccine responses in identical twins.

This TCR was sampled from a woman younger than 30 in good health. Specimen: PBMCs. The chain has TRBV2 and TRBJ2-1, with D unresolved. The CDR3 nucleotides are TGTGCCAGCAGTGAAGCGCGCCTAGTAATGGGGAATGAGCAGTTCTTC. Translation gives CASSEARLVMGNEQFF.